This section outlines one TCR beta chain sequence together with its context. V was trimmed by 4 bases and J by 8 bases, leaving 12 bases between them. This CDR3 has 13 amino acids. Germline V gene data show CDR1 as SGHNT and CDR2 as YYREEE (reference sequence). This sample stems from a study of technical replicates of blood from a handful of donors. Using immunoSEQ multiplex PCR, the repertoire was profiled, and TCRdb retains in-frame clones only, with some absent. The sample has some 80,000 clones, 92% seen once. J is TRBJ2-2 and V is TRBV5-4; possible D gene TRBD1, 5 bases. The sequence was collected from a human donor in good health. Sequences were obtained from T cells isolated from PBMCs. CDR3 amino acids: CASSPTVRGELFF. CDR3 nucleotide sequence: TGTGCCAGCAGCCCGACAGTCCGAGGGGAGCTGTTTTTT.